The sequence of this T cell receptor beta chain was determined in a study of cytomegalovirus exposure and HLA in healthy donors. Whole-study results and caveats: Rarity characterized most TCR sequences, yet some public TCRs appeared in many donors. Reports indicated that the classifier achieved high specificity and sensitivity in diagnosing cytomegalovirus status. The study designated 150 to 200 TCR beta chains cytomegalovirus-associated. In vitro assays verified that three CMV-associated chains recognized CMV antigens specifically.

Using immunoSEQ multiplex PCR, the repertoire was profiled, and TCRdb retains in-frame clones only, with some absent. This sample has 100,000 to 120,000 clones, with approximately 89% found just once. The CDR3 totals 15 residues. Trimming removed 1 base at V and 1 base at J, with 11 bases between. The germline gives CDR1 GTSNPN, CDR2 SVGIG (reference sequence). This clone was recorded once. The antigen remains undetermined. Material for sequencing was PBMCs. The gene calls are TRBV30 and TRBJ2-4, with D possibly TRBD2 on 6 matching bases. This TCR was sampled from a woman younger than 30 in good health and CMV-seronegative. The CDR3: CAWSAGRGAKNIQYF. CDR3 DNA: TGTGCCTGGAGTGCGGGTCGGGGGGCCAAAAACATTCAGTACTTC.